The clone carrying this TCR beta chain was observed a few times. The antigen is unknown. Libraries were prepared by immunoSEQ multiplex PCR; TCRdb keeps only in-frame clonotypes and omits some of them. The data contain over 70,000 clones, around three quarters of them singletons. The data derive from a study of T cell responses to AZD1222 COVID-19 vaccine. Study-level findings and limits: Across spike, vaccine-associated CD4 TCRs were found, dominant at 160-218 and 743-854. Increases in Spike-specific TCR breadth and depth were seen after two AZD1222 doses. Unmutated variant regions are reportedly the target of nearly half of TCRs that are spike-specific.

This CDR3 spans 14 amino acids. Germline V gene sequence: CDR1 GTSNPN, CDR2 SVGIG (reference sequence). V was clipped by 5 bases and J by 5 bases, with 15 bases between them. The rearrangement joins TRBV30 to TRBJ2-2; tentative D call: TRBD1 (6 bases). The origin of this receptor is an adult who received the MenACWY meningococcal vaccine as a control. This material consisted of peripheral blood, taken 28 days after the second dose of the MenACWY control vaccine. CDR3 sequence: CAWAWQGRTGELFF. Written as DNA, the CDR3 is TGTGCCTGGGCTTGGCAGGGGAGAACCGGGGAGCTGTTTTTT.